The 20 T cell receptor beta chains presented below share a single source sample, sequenced in a study of siplizumab effects on memory and regulatory T cells. Kept together in coculture, the mixed lymphocyte reaction cells spent about 6 days at 37°C. Which antigens these TCRs recognize remains unknown. Measured with immunoSEQ multiplex PCR; TCRdb has only the in-frame clones, and not every one. The table lists almost 15,000 clones, 40% to 55% of them singletons. Sequencing used CFSE-low (dividing) CD4+ T cells sorted from an allogeneic mixed lymphocyte reaction. The receptors come from a human donor in good health; the cells came from an allogeneic mixed lymphocyte reaction. Some clones in this sample may be carry-over from other donors' samples.

V and J are TRBV7-9 and TRBJ2-5; no firm D call. Germline V lookup: CDR1 SEHNR, CDR2 FQNEAQ (reference sequence). This CDR3 has 12 residues. The V end lost 3 bases, the J end lost 2 bases, and 4 bases lay between the germline ends. The CDR3 coding sequence is TGTGCCAGCAGCTTCGCACAAGAGACCCAGTACTTC. Translating gives CASSFAQETQYF.

This rearrangement joins TRBV5-6 to TRBJ1-1, with TRBD1 matching over 7 bases. This CDR3 region has 13 residues. Germline V gene data show CDR1 as SGHDT and CDR2 as YYEEEE. The V and J ends lost 4 bases and 5 bases, in that order; junction bases with no gene match: 5. For the CDR3, the DNA is TGTGCCAGCAGCCGGGACAGAAGAACTGAAGCTTTCTTT. As protein: CASSRDRRTEAFF.

The chain combines TRBV6-5 with TRBJ2-5, with D unresolved. The CDR3 has 14 residues. Trimming took off 3 bases at V and 7 bases at J, with 15 bases between the two ends. CDR1 and CDR2 (germline): MNHEY, SVGAGI. The CDR3 DNA reads TGTGCCAGCAGTTATGCGTCACGCCCCGGGACCCAGTACTTC. Its translation: CASSYASRPGTQYF.

This rearrangement joins TRBV19 to TRBJ2-3, with D unresolved. Deletions cut 7 bases from V and 0 bases from J, with 17 bases between. This CDR3 spans 16 amino acids. The V gene's germline CDR1 is LNHDA and CDR2 SQIVND (reference sequence). CDR3 in amino acids: CASTQNLLTSTDTQYF. The CDR3 nucleotides are TGTGCCAGTACTCAAAATCTACTAACTAGCACAGATACGCAGTATTTT.

This rearrangement joins TRBV28 to TRBJ1-1; D not certain. The CDR3 covers 13 residues. Germline lookup yields CDR1 MDHEN and CDR2 SYDVKM. Trimming stripped 7 bases from V and 9 bases from J, with 18 bases between. The CDR3 DNA reads as TGTGCCAGCACGTACCGGGCCGCAACCAAAGCTTTCTTT. It translates to CASTYRAATKAFF.

The V call is TRBV15, the J call TRBJ1-4; no clear D. The V end lost 7 bases, the J end lost 10 bases, and 22 bases lay between the germline ends. Looked up from germline, CDR1 is LNHNV and CDR2 is YYDKDF (reference sequence). The CDR3 is 15 residues long. The CDR3 protein is CATTDPGIFQPKLFF. The CDR3 DNA reads as TGTGCCACCACGGATCCAGGAATTTTCCAACCAAAACTGTTTTTT.

The J gene is TRBJ1-3, the V gene TRBV5-1; maybe TRBD1 (5 bases). CDR1 and CDR2 (germline): SGHRS, YFSETQ. CDR3 size: 15 residues. Trimming left V 0 bases short and J 4 bases short, with 11 bases between. The CDR3 DNA follows: TGCGCCAGCAGCTTGGGTGCAGGGCGAGGAAACACCATATATTTT. Protein sequence: CASSLGAGRGNTIYF.

The chain links TRBV28 to TRBJ1-2; D is uncertain. Germline CDR1 reads MDHEN; CDR2 reads SYDVKM. This CDR3 comprises 9 residues. Trimming cost V 10 bases and J 8 bases, with 8 bases left between them. CDR3 DNA: TGTGCCAACGAGTCGGGCTACACCTTC. Translating it yields CANESGYTF.

This chain links TRBV2 with TRBJ2-7, with a possible D match to TRBD2 (6 bases). Trimming shortened V by 2 bases and J by 5 bases, and 19 bases separated the two germline ends. This CDR3 has 16 amino acids. The germline gives CDR1 SNHLY, CDR2 FYNNEI. In DNA, the CDR3 is TGTGCCAGCAGTGAAAGATCGGCGGGAACACCCAACGAGCAGTACTTC. This encodes CASSERSAGTPNEQYF.

Within the sample, this clone is medium-sized. This chain links TRBV7-8 with TRBJ1-4; D uncertain. CDR3 length equals 14 residues. V dropped 3 bases and J dropped 7 bases, with 12 bases sitting between them. The germline CDR1 and CDR2 sequences are SGHVS and FQNEAQ. DNA of the CDR3: TGTGCCAGCAGCTTCCAGAGGGTCGGTGAAAAACTGTTTTTT. Amino acid sequence: CASSFQRVGEKLFF.

This chain links TRBV6-6 with TRBJ2-4; no definite D call. V lost 5 bases, J lost 0 bases, and 11 bases lay in between. The CDR3 length is 15 residues. Germline CDR1 is MNHNY and CDR2 is SVGAGI (reference sequence). CDR3 in amino acids: CASSKRRLAKNIQYF. As DNA, the CDR3 is TGTGCCAGCAGTAAGAGGAGACTAGCCAAAAACATTCAGTACTTC.

Here the CDR3 DNA reads TGTGCCAGCAGGAAACAGGGTGTCGAGACAGATACGCAGTATTTT. Its protein product is CASRKQGVETDTQYF. The chain has TRBV27 and TRBJ2-3, with D possibly TRBD1 on 6 matching bases. The CDR3 covers 15 residues. Between the trimmed V and J ends, which lost 6 bases and 3 bases, there was a span of 16 bases. The germline gives CDR1 MNHEY, CDR2 SMNVEV (reference sequence).

The CDR3 bases are TGTGCCAGCAGACTCTTACGGCAGAACACCGGGGAGCTGTTTTTT. Protein sequence: CASRLLRQNTGELFF. The chain combines TRBV27 with TRBJ2-2; D gene ambiguous. The V and J ends lost 6 bases and 1 base respectively, with 12 bases between them. Looked up from germline, CDR1 is MNHEY and CDR2 is SMNVEV (reference sequence). The CDR3 is 15 residues long.

This clone has just a few counts. CDR3 bases: TGTGCCAGCAGCTTCGCTAGCGGGGTGGCCAAAAACATTCAGTACTTC. Translation gives CASSFASGVAKNIQYF. This chain joins TRBV5-4 and TRBJ2-4; 9 positions match TRBD2. The V gene's germline CDR1 is SGHNT and CDR2 YYREEE (reference sequence). CDR3 length equals 16 residues. V trimming: 2 bases; J trimming: 1 base; junction bases outside the gene matches: 4.

This sequence joins TRBV11-2 and TRBJ1-1; D is uncertain. V gave up 5 bases and J gave up 5 bases, with 9 bases separating them. Germline-derived CDR1 and CDR2 are SGHAT and FQNNGV. The length of the CDR3 is 12 residues. CDR3 coding DNA: TGTGCCAGCAGCCAGGATCGGACTGAAGCTTTCTTT. It codes for CASSQDRTEAFF.

Relative to its sample, this clone is medium-sized. This sequence joins TRBV19 and TRBJ1-2; D remains unclear. Germline lookup yields CDR1 LNHDA and CDR2 SQIVND (reference sequence). The CDR3 has 15 amino acids. Trimming shortened V by 7 bases and J by 4 bases, and 19 bases separated the two germline ends. The CDR3 reads CASTIGGSGSYGYTF. The CDR3, as DNA: TGTGCCAGTACCATAGGTGGGTCAGGCAGCTATGGCTACACCTTC.

V usage is TRBV9 and J usage is TRBJ2-1, with 10 bases that match TRBD2. Germline V gene sequence: CDR1 SGDLS, CDR2 YYNGEE. The CDR3 sequence is 16 residues long. The V and J ends lost 4 bases and 1 base, in that order; junction bases with no gene match: 5. The DNA for the CDR3 is TGTGCCAGCAGCACCATAGCGGGGGGTTCCTACAATGAGCAGTTCTTC. Translating it yields CASSTIAGGSYNEQFF.

The J gene is TRBJ1-2, the V gene TRBV7-2; no firm D call. CDR1 and CDR2 from the germline V gene are SGHTA and FQGNSA. The CDR3 runs to 10 residues. With 10 bases removed from V and 4 bases from J, the gap between germline ends came to 7 bases. CDR3 sequence (DNA): TGTGCCATCTTCCCCTATGGCTACACCTTC. Protein product: CAIFPYGYTF. Based on the CDR3 plus reference TRBV7-2 and TRBJ1-2, the full variable domain is GAGVSQSPSNKVTEKGKDVELRCDPISGHTALYWYRQSLGQGLEFLIYFQGNSAPDKSGLPSDRFSAERTGGSVSTLTIQRTQQEDSAVYLCAIFPYGYTFGSGTRLTVV.

The chain carries TRBV7-2 and TRBJ2-5, with a possible D match to TRBD1 (5 bases). This CDR3 has 11 residues. Germline V gene data show CDR1 as SGHTA and CDR2 as FQGNSA. The V end lost 4 bases, the J end lost 12 bases, and 12 bases lay between the germline ends. The CDR3 spells CASSSGQRKYF. The CDR3 DNA reads TGTGCCAGCAGCTCCGGACAACGAAAGTACTTC.

As concerns this clone: Other DNA sequences of this sample code for an identical CDR3. V gene TRBV2 combines with J gene TRBJ2-3, with no clear D. The CDR3 is made up of 15 amino acids. The V gene lost 1 base and the J gene lost 2 bases, with 10 bases spanning the gap. CDR1 and CDR2 from the germline V gene are SNHLY and FYNNEI. CDR3 nucleotide sequence: TGTGCCAGCAGTGAAGGATCGAAACTCACAGATACGCAGTATTTT. Residues: CASSEGSKLTDTQYF.